Presented here are 3 T cell receptor beta chains from one specimen sequenced in a study of T cells in Graves' hyperthyroidism and ophthalmopathy. The investigators amplified TCR beta CDR3 regions from RNA transcripts. TCR CDR3 underwent first-round RT-PCR with the HTBI primer set. TCRdb passed the multiplex PCR reads through MiXCR, listing each CDR3 protein once. The table records about 420,000 distinct CDR3 sequences, approximately 13% of them present only once. Source material: blood. The receptors were sampled from a woman younger than 35 with Graves' hyperthyroidism.

This clonotype was detected ten times or more. This chain connects TRBV27 to TRBJ2-7; 7 nucleotides align to TRBD1. Trimming at V came to 4 bases and at J to 0 bases, leaving 6 bases not matched to a gene. The CDR3 runs 15 residues. Germline V gene lookup returns CDR1 MNHEY and CDR2 SMNVEV (reference sequence). CDR3 sequence: CASSSWDRSSYEQYF. The CDR3 DNA is TGTGCCAGCAGTTCCTGGGACAGAAGCTCCTACGAGCAGTACTTC.

V gene TRBV7-9 combines with J gene TRBJ1-1; unclear D gene. V dropped 3 bases and J dropped 1 base, with 12 bases sitting between them. CDR1 is SEHNR and CDR2 is FQNEAQ in the germline V gene (reference sequence). The CDR3 runs to 15 residues. CDR3 in amino acids: CASSFYLNRNTEAFF. The CDR3 coding sequence is TGTGCCAGCAGCTTTTACCTCAATAGGAACACTGAAGCTTTCTTT.

In its sample, this clonotype was seen a few times. Possible read error: a much larger clone is one base away. CDR3 in DNA: TGTGCCAGCAGATCTCCGGGTCCAGACCACGAGCAGTACTTC. Translated: CASRSPGPDHEQYF. V usage is TRBV6-2 or TRBV6-3 and J usage is TRBJ2-7; D unresolved. There are 14 residues in the CDR3. The germline V gene has CDR1 MNHEY and CDR2 SVGEGT. Trimming cost V 6 bases and J 5 bases, with 17 bases left between them.